The clone carrying this TCR beta chain came up once. Its antigen is undetermined. This sample is drawn from a study of cytotoxic CD8 clonotypes in ibrutinib-treated CLL. Overall study context: Mean values per sample were 255,043 productive templates and around 96,000 productive rearrangements. General study points: Clonality increased at ibrutinib response, then returned toward baseline at progression. Sustained-remission patients were sampled at different times than progressing patients were.

The length of the CDR3 is 16 residues. Germline CDR1 and CDR2: SSHAT and FNYEAQ (reference sequence). Assay: immunoSEQ multiplex PCR; the TCRdb copy retains only in-frame clones and omits some. Here the sample spans under 300,000 clones, about three quarters being singletons. The genes are TRBV7-7 and TRBJ2-5, with TRBD2 identical over 10 bases. The clonotype was recovered from a human donor with chronic lymphocytic leukemia. This specimen consisted of PBMCs, obtained after 24 months of ibrutinib treatment. CDR3 region: CASSFGRASGGESQYF. The CDR3 DNA follows: TGTGCTAGCTCCTTCGGGAGGGCTAGCGGGGGTGAGTCCCAGTACTTC.